The 25 T cell receptor beta chains below all came from one sample that was sequenced in a study of blood T cell repertoires in COVID-19. The assay was immunoSEQ multiplex PCR, and TCRdb's table has in-frame clones only and misses some. This table has 210,000 or so clones, 86% appearing once. Sequencing was performed on PBMCs or T cells enriched from blood (not recorded which). These receptors were collected from a woman between 50 and 59 years old in a cohort exposed to, infected with or recovered from COVID-19 (not recorded which).

The rearrangement joins TRBV11-2 to TRBJ2-7, with 10 bases matching TRBD1. The CDR3 runs to 15 residues. From germline, CDR1 is SGHAT and CDR2 FQNNGV. The trim removed 2 bases at V and 3 bases at J, leaving 4 bases unmatched. The CDR3 here is CASSLTTGGNYEQYF. CDR3 DNA sequence: TGTGCCAGCAGCTTAACGACAGGGGGCAACTACGAGCAGTACTTC.

V usage is TRBV7-9 and J usage is TRBJ1-2; D is unresolved. Trimming stripped 5 bases from V and 2 bases from J, with 6 bases between. The germline gives CDR1 SEHNR, CDR2 FQNEAQ (reference sequence). This CDR3 is built from 12 residues. The CDR3 region has the DNA TGTGCCAGCAGCCAGGCGAACTATGGCTACACCTTC. It specifies CASSQANYGYTF. Drawing the rest from reference TRBV7-9 and TRBJ1-2, the complete variable domain is DTGVSQNPRHKITKRGQNVTFRCDPISEHNRLYWYRQTLGQGPEFLTYFQNEAQLEKSRLLSDRFSAERPKGSFSTLEIQRTEQGDSAMYLCASSQANYGYTFGSGTRLTVV.

V and J are TRBV6-1 and TRBJ1-1; TRBD1 might be the D (6 bases). The CDR3 covers 14 residues. Germline CDR1 and CDR2: MNHNS and SASEGT. V gave up 0 bases and J gave up 7 bases, with 12 bases separating them. This CDR3 reads CASSEAYRVVEAFF. The CDR3 DNA follows: TGTGCCAGCAGTGAAGCATACAGGGTAGTTGAAGCTTTCTTT.

The count of this clone is one. The chain employs TRBV19 and TRBJ2-2, with no clear D. Germline V gene data show CDR1 as LNHDA and CDR2 as SQIVND (reference sequence). V dropped 3 bases and J dropped 5 bases, with 7 bases sitting between them. The CDR3 extends over 13 amino acids. The CDR3 spells CASSIRVTGELFF. CDR3 coding DNA: TGTGCCAGTAGTATTCGAGTGACCGGGGAGCTGTTTTTT.

The J gene is TRBJ2-1, the V gene TRBV3-1 (or the pseudogene TRBV3-2), with 14 positions matching TRBD2. Germline loops: CDR1 LGHDT, CDR2 YNNKEL (reference sequence). The CDR3 loop spans 15 amino acids. The V segment lost 3 bases and the J segment 8 bases; nucleotides outside the gene matches: 3. The chain's CDR3 is CASSHGTSGGHEQFF. The CDR3 DNA is TGTGCCAGCAGCCACGGGACTAGCGGGGGACATGAGCAGTTCTTC.

For the CDR3, the DNA is TGCGCCAGCAGCTTGGCGGGTCAGATCTCCTACGAGCAGTACTTC. It yields the protein CASSLAGQISYEQYF. The chain is built from TRBV5-1 and TRBJ2-7; no definite D call. The CDR3 has 15 residues. V was pared by 0 bases and J by 0 bases, with 10 bases between. The germline V gene has CDR1 SGHRS and CDR2 YFSETQ.

The genes are TRBV4-2 and TRBJ1-2, with TRBD1 matching over 9 bases. J was trimmed by 5 bases and V by 3 bases; bases with no gene match: 13. The germline V gene encodes CDR1 LGHNA and CDR2 YNFKEQ. The CDR3 runs 17 residues. This CDR3 is CASSQMGTGSERYGYTF. The CDR3 DNA reads TGTGCCAGCAGCCAGATGGGGACAGGGTCGGAGAGATATGGCTACACCTTC.

This chain connects TRBV6-1 to TRBJ1-2, with D possibly being TRBD1 (5 bases). CDR3 length equals 16 residues. With 4 bases removed from V and 3 bases from J, the gap between germline ends came to 18 bases. The germline gives CDR1 MNHNS, CDR2 SASEGT. CDR3 sequence: CASSAPGGEGYYGYTF. CDR3 sequence (DNA): TGTGCCAGCAGTGCTCCGGGAGGGGAGGGGTACTATGGCTACACCTTC.

V and J are TRBV18 and TRBJ1-4; D remains ambiguous. Germline-derived CDR1 and CDR2 are KGHSH and LQKENI. The CDR3 covers 13 residues. Deletions cut 6 bases from V and 7 bases from J, with 12 bases between. CDR3 in amino acids: CASSREVVEKLFF. The DNA for the CDR3 is TGTGCCAGCTCCAGAGAGGTGGTTGAAAAACTGTTTTTT.

The rearrangement links TRBV10-3 to TRBJ1-3; 7 bases line up with TRBD1. The CDR3 is 14 residues long. V shed 8 bases and J 0 bases; nucleotides not matched to a gene: 4. Germline V lookup: CDR1 ENHRY, CDR2 SYGVKD. The CDR3 loop reads CAIGGGRSGNTIYF. CDR3 in DNA: TGTGCCATCGGAGGGGGCCGCTCTGGAAACACCATATATTTT.

The chain is built from TRBV9 and TRBJ2-7; TRBD2 matches 8 bases. J gave up 2 bases and V 0 bases, and 16 bases lay outside the gene matches. The CDR3 is 19 residues long. The germline CDR1 and CDR2 sequences are SGDLS and YYNGEE. The CDR3 DNA is TGTGCCAGCAGCGTAGGGACGGGGGGGCCCTCCGGAGGAACCTACGAGCAGTACTTC. Protein sequence: CASSVGTGGPSGGTYEQYF.

The J gene is TRBJ1-2, the V gene TRBV6-5, with 7 bases identical to TRBD1. Germline CDR1 reads MNHEY; CDR2 reads SVGAGI. The CDR3 contains 14 residues. The ends lost 8 bases at V and 4 bases at J; junction bases unmatched: 10. The CDR3 DNA is TGTGCCAGCGGAGCACTAGACAGGGCCTATGGCTACACCTTC. It codes for CASGALDRAYGYTF.

The rearrangement links TRBV10-3 to TRBJ2-5; TRBD1 matches 9 bases. Germline CDR1 and CDR2: ENHRY and SYGVKD. The trim removed 5 bases at V and 5 bases at J, leaving 3 bases unmatched. This CDR3 has 13 residues. The CDR3 is CAISYRGQETQYF. In nucleotides, the CDR3 is TGTGCCATCAGTTACAGGGGGCAGGAGACCCAGTACTTC.

The gene calls are TRBV6-2 or TRBV6-3 and TRBJ2-7, with D maybe TRBD1 (6 bases). Germline loops: CDR1 MNHEY, CDR2 SVGEGT. The CDR3 spans 16 residues. Trimming took 5 bases from V and 3 from J, leaving 20 bases between them. The CDR3: CASSPLSGRGDYEQYF. CDR3 in DNA: TGTGCCAGCAGTCCCCTCTCCGGCAGGGGTGACTACGAGCAGTACTTC.

This clone occurred once. This sequence joins TRBV29-1 and TRBJ2-3; TRBD2 is a possible D gene (6 bases). Germline lookup yields CDR1 SQVTM and CDR2 ANQGSEA. Deletions cut 4 bases from V and 4 bases from J, with 12 bases between. The CDR3 runs 13 residues. CDR3 residues: CSVGPGVPDTQYF. CDR3 DNA: TGCAGCGTTGGCCCGGGGGTCCCAGATACGCAGTATTTT.

The chain is built from TRBV5-1 and TRBJ1-2; D possibly corresponds to TRBD1 (6 bases). Germline CDR1 is SGHRS and CDR2 is YFSETQ. Trimming took off 3 bases at V and 0 bases at J, with 18 bases between the two ends. CDR3 length equals 17 residues. The CDR3 loop reads CASSSGLDRHTNYGYTF. The CDR3 nucleotides read TGCGCCAGCAGCTCCGGGCTGGACAGACACACTAACTATGGCTACACCTTC. Using reference TRBV5-1 and TRBJ1-2 for the parts outside the CDR3, the full variable domain is KAGVTQTPRYLIKTRGQQVTLSCSPISGHRSVSWYQQTPGQGLQFLFEYFSETQRNKGNFPGRFSGRQFSNSRSEMNVSTLELGDSALYLCASSSGLDRHTNYGYTFGSGTRLTVV.

The rearrangement joins TRBV7-2 to TRBJ2-3, with D unclear. V was cut by 5 bases and J by 0 bases, with 9 bases left in between. CDR1 and CDR2 from the germline V gene are SGHTA and FQGNSA. The CDR3 consists of 14 residues. The CDR3 region is CASSRRLSTDTQYF. Here the CDR3 DNA reads TGTGCCAGCAGCCGGAGACTGAGCACAGATACGCAGTATTTT.

V gene TRBV25-1 combines with J gene TRBJ2-5, with D possibly TRBD1 on 6 matching bases. The CDR3 runs 14 residues. Trimming left V 5 bases short and J 1 base short, with 11 bases between. Germline values: CDR1 MGHDK, CDR2 SYGVNS. CDR3 sequence: CASSLGQSQETQYF. In DNA, the CDR3 is TGTGCCAGCAGTCTGGGACAAAGCCAAGAGACCCAGTACTTC.

This clone was recorded only once. The rearrangement uses TRBV4-2 and TRBJ1-4, with D possibly TRBD1 on 6 matching bases. V gave up 4 bases and J gave up 4 bases, with 10 bases separating them. This CDR3 spans 14 amino acids. Germline V lookup: CDR1 LGHNA, CDR2 YNFKEQ. CDR3 amino acids: CASSPGGSNEKLFF. In DNA, the CDR3 is TGTGCCAGCAGCCCTGGGGGCAGTAATGAAAAACTGTTTTTT.

V is TRBV19 and J is TRBJ2-2; perhaps TRBD2 as D (6 bases). CDR1 and CDR2 (germline): LNHDA, SQIVND (reference sequence). There are 13 residues in the CDR3. The V and J ends lost 6 bases and 6 bases respectively, with 11 bases between them. CDR3 protein: CASSLRGAGELFF. CDR3 DNA sequence: TGTGCCAGTAGCCTCCGCGGGGCCGGGGAGCTGTTTTTT.

V usage is TRBV20-1 and J usage is TRBJ1-6, with 7 bases that match TRBD1. This CDR3 contains 14 residues. The V gene end was trimmed by 3 bases and the J gene end by 8 bases; junction bases not matched to a gene: 7. The germline V gene has CDR1 DFQATT and CDR2 SNEGSKA (reference sequence). The CDR3 is CSASRRDRDSPLHF. The CDR3 nucleotides are TGCAGTGCTAGTAGACGGGACAGAGATTCACCCCTCCACTTT.

This clone was picked up one time. The V call is TRBV4-2, the J call TRBJ2-7, with 14 bases lining up with TRBD2. The V gene end was trimmed by 5 bases and the J gene end by 2 bases; junction bases not matched to a gene: 8. This CDR3 comprises 17 residues. CDR1 is LGHNA, CDR2 YNFKEQ, per germline. The CDR3 reads CASSWTSGGTITYEQYF. The DNA for the CDR3 is TGTGCCAGCAGCTGGACTAGCGGGGGGACAATAACCTACGAGCAGTACTTC.

The rearrangement links TRBV5-1 to TRBJ2-5; D might be TRBD2 (6 bases). The CDR3 totals 13 residues. Trimming took off 0 bases at V and 7 bases at J, with 10 bases between the two ends. Germline CDR1 and CDR2: SGHRS and YFSETQ. CDR3 amino acids: CASSLGPGVTQYF. The CDR3 DNA is TGCGCCAGCAGCTTGGGGCCGGGGGTGACCCAGTACTTC.

The CDR3 coding sequence is TGCGCCAGCAGCCAAGATCTGACTAGCGGACAAGAGACCCAGTACTTC. Protein sequence: CASSQDLTSGQETQYF. The chain is built from TRBV4-3 and TRBJ2-5; 9 bases line up with TRBD2. The CDR3 consists of 16 residues. V trimming: 0 bases; J trimming: 2 bases; junction bases outside the gene matches: 4. Germline CDR1 and CDR2: LGHNA and YSLEER.

This clone was recorded only once. The J gene is TRBJ2-3, the V gene TRBV9; D may be TRBD1 (5 bases). Between the trimmed V and J ends, which lost 4 bases and 1 base, there was a span of 16 bases. The CDR3 spans 16 residues. Germline V gene data show CDR1 as SGDLS and CDR2 as YYNGEE. The CDR3 DNA is TGTGCCAGCAGCCCACAACCAGGGTACGGCACAGATACGCAGTATTTT. This translates into CASSPQPGYGTDTQYF.